The 30 T cell receptor beta chains below all came from one sample that was sequenced in a study of blood T cells in healthy people across ages. Combining a sample-barcoded 5' primer with a J-beta primer mix, a second PCR ran for 7 to 11 cycles. TCRdb reanalysed the 5' RACE reads using MiXCR and keeps one entry per CDR3 protein. The repertoire holds hundreds of thousands of distinct CDR3 sequences, roughly 43% seen once, with 30% in the top ten. The sample consisted of blood. The receptor set was obtained from a man older than 75 in good health.

The chain uses TRBV12-3 or TRBV12-4 and TRBJ2-7, with no clear D. The CDR3 consists of 13 residues. Trimming removed 5 bases at V and 0 bases at J, with 8 bases between. Written as DNA, the CDR3 is TGTGCCAGCAGTGTGTCCTCCTCCTACGAGCAGTACTTC. Amino acids: CASSVSSSYEQYF.

The rearrangement links TRBV7-9 to TRBJ2-1; TRBD2 matches at 8 bases. J lost 7 bases, V lost 7 bases, and 9 bases had no gene match. Germline V CDR1 and CDR2: SEHNR, FQNEAQ (reference sequence). The CDR3 is made up of 14 amino acids. The CDR3: CASTPGLDWNEQFF. CDR3 coding DNA: TGTGCCAGCACCCCGGGACTAGATTGGAATGAGCAGTTCTTC.

V usage is TRBV6-5 and J usage is TRBJ1-5; 9 bases line up with TRBD1. CDR1 and CDR2 (germline): MNHEY, SVGAGI. The CDR3 length is 16 residues. V gave up 5 bases and J gave up 5 bases; unmatched junction bases: 10. CDR3 sequence reads: CASSPSGQGEHQPQHF. The CDR3, as DNA: TGTGCCAGCAGTCCTTCGGGACAGGGTGAACATCAGCCCCAGCATTTT.

The gene calls are TRBV18 and TRBJ2-7, with D possibly TRBD2 on 6 matching bases. CDR1 is KGHSH, CDR2 LQKENI, per germline. The CDR3 has 13 residues. V dropped 3 bases and J dropped 7 bases, with 13 bases sitting between them. The CDR3, as DNA: TGTGCCAGCTCACCCGGGACTCGCAATGAGCAGTACTTC. This encodes CASSPGTRNEQYF.

The chain combines TRBV6-2 or TRBV6-3 with TRBJ2-7; no clear D. The CDR3 totals 12 residues. CDR1 is MNHEY and CDR2 is SVGEGT in the germline V gene. V was pared by 4 bases and J by 7 bases, with 11 bases between. CDR3 nucleotides: TGTGCCAGCAGTTCAAAAAACAATGAGCAGTACTTC. Protein: CASSSKNNEQYF.

This clonotype showed up just a few times. The chain carries TRBV11-2 and TRBJ1-6; D is unresolved. Germline V gives CDR1 SGHAT, CDR2 FQNNGV. V lost 0 bases to trimming and J lost 11 bases, with 8 bases between them. The CDR3 loop spans 13 amino acids. For the CDR3, the DNA is TGTGCCAGCAGCTTAGATAGGGCGGCACCCCTCCACTTT. Protein: CASSLDRAAPLHF.

This clonotype was counted a few times. The chain employs TRBV7-2 and TRBJ1-1; D uncertain. The CDR3 totals 15 residues. Trimming stripped 2 bases from V and 1 base from J, with 11 bases between. Germline V gives CDR1 SGHTA, CDR2 FQGNSA. CDR3 DNA sequence: TGTGCCAGCAGCTTATCGCAAGGCCAGAACACTGAAGCTTTCTTT. This translates into CASSLSQGQNTEAFF.

The chain carries TRBV7-2 and TRBJ1-1; no definite D call. Germline V gene lookup returns CDR1 SGHTA and CDR2 FQGNSA. The CDR3 spans 12 residues. The V and J ends lost 5 bases and 1 base respectively, with 5 bases between them. This CDR3 is CASSQPNTEAFF. In nucleotides, the CDR3 is TGTGCCAGCAGCCAACCGAACACTGAAGCTTTCTTT.

The rearrangement joins TRBV7-8 to TRBJ2-2; no clear D gene. Germline V gene sequence: CDR1 SGHVS, CDR2 FQNEAQ. This CDR3 contains 15 residues. The ends were cut back, 3 bases at V and 2 bases at J, with 10 bases in the middle. The CDR3 DNA follows: TGTGCCAGCAGCTTTCGACTCGTAAACACCGGGGAGCTGTTTTTT. It yields the protein CASSFRLVNTGELFF. Drawing the rest from reference TRBV7-8 and TRBJ2-2, the complete variable domain is GAGVSQSPRYKVAKRGQDVALRCDPISGHVSLFWYQQALGQGPEFLTYFQNEAQLDKSGLPSDRFFAERPEGSVSTLKIQRTQQEDSAVYLCASSFRLVNTGELFFGEGSRLTVL.

This clonotype was detected only once. One junction end does not reproduce the germline sequence, and a read error may be involved. The rearrangement joins TRBV3-1 to TRBJ2-3; 9 bases match TRBD2. The CDR3 is made up of 19 amino acids. Germline V lookup: CDR1 LGHDT, CDR2 YNNKEL (reference sequence). CDR3 loop: CASSHHQGAGGLEADTQYF. The CDR3, as DNA: TGTGCCAGCAGCCACCATCAAGGGGCGGGGGGGCTTGAGGCAGATACACAGTATTTT.

The J gene is TRBJ2-1, the V gene TRBV6-2 or TRBV6-3; 7 nucleotides align to TRBD1. V lost 6 bases to trimming and J lost 9 bases; unmatched junction nucleotides: 8. Germline CDR1 and CDR2: MNHEY and SVGEGT. The CDR3 sequence is 13 residues long. The CDR3 sequence: CASSLTTGSEQFF. DNA of the CDR3: TGTGCCAGCAGCTTAACGACAGGGAGTGAGCAGTTCTTC.

As to this clonotype: A much larger clonotype is one base distant, so this may be a read error. The V call is TRBV4-3, the J call TRBJ2-3; D is possibly TRBD1 (5 bases). Germline V lookup: CDR1 LGHNA, CDR2 YSLEER. The CDR3 runs 15 residues. Trimming stripped 0 bases from V and 6 bases from J, with 13 bases between. The DNA of the CDR3 is TGCGCCAGCAGCCAAGAGGACAAGGGGCAGGATACGCAGTATTTT. Protein: CASSQEDKGQDTQYF.

In this sample, this clonotype turned up a few times. The rearrangement links TRBV6-2 or TRBV6-3 to TRBJ1-2; D gene uncertain. CDR1 is MNHEY, CDR2 SVGEGT, per germline. Trimming stripped 5 bases from V and 8 bases from J, with 18 bases between. CDR3 size: 14 residues. CDR3 in amino acids: CASSDGPERFGYTF. The CDR3 region has the DNA TGTGCCAGCAGTGACGGACCCGAGAGGTTCGGCTACACCTTC.

This sequence joins TRBV10-3 and TRBJ1-5; D not resolved. The CDR3 totals 15 residues. Per the germline V gene, CDR1 is ENHRY and CDR2 is SYGVKD. The V end lost 0 bases, the J end lost 2 bases, and 8 bases lay between the germline ends. The CDR3 loop is CAISESTRGNQPQHF. Written as DNA, the CDR3 is TGTGCCATCAGTGAGTCGACAAGGGGCAATCAGCCCCAGCATTTT.

The chain couples TRBV5-1 to TRBJ1-1, with D perhaps matching TRBD1 (5 bases). The CDR3 runs 14 residues. Trimming cost V 7 bases and J 4 bases, with 17 bases left between them. Germline V CDR1 and CDR2: SGHRS, YFSETQ. CDR3 residues: CASGTKMGVTEAFF. The CDR3 DNA follows: TGCGCCAGCGGAACTAAGATGGGGGTCACTGAAGCTTTCTTT. The full variable domain, completed using reference TRBV5-1 and TRBJ1-1, is KAGVTQTPRYLIKTRGQQVTLSCSPISGHRSVSWYQQTPGQGLQFLFEYFSETQRNKGNFPGRFSGRQFSNSRSEMNVSTLELGDSALYLCASGTKMGVTEAFFGQGTRLTVV.

The CDR3 coding sequence is TGTGCCAGCAGCGCTTATGCAACTAATGAAAAACTGTTTTTT. Protein: CASSAYATNEKLFF. V and J are TRBV5-6 and TRBJ1-4; no firm D call. Germline V gene sequence: CDR1 SGHDT, CDR2 YYEEEE. The CDR3 runs 14 residues. V lost 4 bases and J 0 bases, leaving 7 bases between the germline ends.

Comment on this clonotype: A single base separates this from a much larger clone, so it may be a read error. The CDR3 is CASSFKDRPYTDMQYF. CDR3 nucleotides: TGTGCCAGCAGTTTTAAGGACAGACCTTACACAGATATGCAGTATTTT. The V call is TRBV6-5, the J call TRBJ2-3; tentatively, D is TRBD1 (6 bases). The CDR3 is 16 residues long. CDR1 and CDR2 (germline): MNHEY, SVGAGI.

The CDR3 nucleotides are TGCAGCGTTGGATCCCTCGGGACAGGAACTGGAAACACCATATATTTT. This translates into CSVGSLGTGTGNTIYF. The rearrangement uses TRBV29-1 and TRBJ1-3; 8 nucleotides line up with TRBD1. With V trimmed by 4 bases and J by 2 bases, 10 bases remained unmatched. CDR1 is SQVTM and CDR2 is ANQGSEA in the germline V gene. CDR3 length equals 16 residues.

The chain combines TRBV10-3 with TRBJ2-5; D is unresolved. The end of the DNA is better explained by TRBJ2-7, so the J call may be wrong. Germline CDR1 and CDR2: ENHRY and SYGVKD. The CDR3 has 11 residues. The CDR3 DNA is TGTGCCATCAGTGAGTACCACGAGCAGTACTTC. Protein product: CAISEYHEQYF.

With respect to this clonotype: The junction differs from germline at one of its ends, possibly a read error. The V call is TRBV5-1, the J call TRBJ1-1, with 7 bases lining up with TRBD1. There are 15 residues in the CDR3. CDR1 and CDR2 from the germline V gene are SGHRS and YFSETQ. CDR3 DNA sequence: TGCGCCGGCAGCTCCCAGGGGGAGGGTGCGTTTGGGGCTTTCTTT. It encodes CAGSSQGEGAFGAFF.

The rearrangement links TRBV4-1 to TRBJ1-1; TRBD1 aligns across 7 bases. CDR3 length equals 16 residues. The trim removed 4 bases at V and 1 base at J, leaving 9 bases unmatched. From germline, CDR1 is MGHRA and CDR2 YSYEKL. The CDR3 coding sequence is TGCGCCAGCAGCCCACCCAGGGGGACAAGGAACACTGAAGCTTTCTTT. The encoded protein is CASSPPRGTRNTEAFF.

This chain links TRBV20-1 with TRBJ1-3; 8 nucleotides agree with TRBD1. Germline V gene data show CDR1 as DFQATT and CDR2 as SNEGSKA (reference sequence). This CDR3 is 16 amino acids long. Trimming at V came to 0 bases and at J to 4 bases, leaving 8 bases not matched to a gene. DNA of the CDR3: TGCAGTGCTAGAGATAGGGGCAGGGGGCTAGGAAACACCATATATTTT. Translating it yields CSARDRGRGLGNTIYF.

The chain recombines TRBV7-9 with TRBJ2-3; 13 bases match TRBD2. Trimming at V came to 1 base and at J to 8 bases, leaving 6 bases not matched to a gene. This CDR3 is 16 amino acids long. Germline V CDR1 and CDR2: SEHNR, FQNEAQ (reference sequence). In nucleotides, the CDR3 is TGTGCCAGCAGCTTAGGGACTAGCGGGAGCATTGGTACGCAGTATTTT. Translating gives CASSLGTSGSIGTQYF.

The chain combines TRBV21-1 with TRBJ1-3. TRBV21-1 is deemed a pseudogene. The CDR3 contains 13 residues. CDR3: CASRRCSGNTIYF. CDR3 coding DNA: TGTGCCAGCCGACGGTGCTCTGGAAACACCATATATTTT.

The rearrangement links TRBV6-6 to TRBJ1-1; D gene ambiguous. V lost 2 bases and J lost 6, with 7 bases in between. This CDR3 region has 12 residues. Looked up from germline, CDR1 is MNHNY and CDR2 is SVGAGI (reference sequence). This CDR3 is CASSYVPPEAFF. The DNA of the CDR3 is TGTGCCAGCAGTTACGTTCCCCCTGAAGCTTTCTTT.

Comment on this clonotype: This clone may be a read error of a much larger clone one base away. The chain has TRBV5-1 and TRBJ1-6, with TRBD1 identical over 9 bases. Germline V lookup: CDR1 SGHRS, CDR2 YFSETQ. The CDR3 totals 15 residues. The CDR3 protein is CASSRTGEDNSPPHF. In DNA, the CDR3 is TGCGCCAGCAGCCGGACAGGGGAGGATAATTCACCCCCCCACTTT.

This chain uses TRBV20-1 with TRBJ2-7, with a possible D match to TRBD1 (5 bases). The V gene lost 7 bases and the J gene lost 5 bases, with 12 bases spanning the gap. Germline assignment: CDR1 DFQATT and CDR2 SNEGSKA (reference sequence). The CDR3 is made up of 11 amino acids. The CDR3 region has the DNA TGCAGTGTCCTGACAGTCCACGAGCAGTACTTC. Translating it yields CSVLTVHEQYF.

The chain recombines TRBV6-2 or TRBV6-3 with TRBJ2-2; D ambiguous. The CDR3 is made up of 16 amino acids. The V gene lost 8 bases and the J gene lost 3 bases, with 19 bases spanning the gap. From germline, CDR1 is MNHEY and CDR2 SVGEGT. CDR3 sequence: CASSSSDQIHTGELFF. In nucleotides, the CDR3 is TGTGCCAGCTCGTCCAGCGACCAAATTCACACCGGGGAGCTGTTTTTT.

The rearrangement links TRBV7-2 to TRBJ2-3; 8 nucleotides agree with TRBD1. The CDR3 totals 16 residues. V lost 5 bases to trimming and J lost 2 bases; unmatched junction nucleotides: 9. Germline CDR1 SGHTA, CDR2 FQGNSA. The CDR3 DNA sequence: TGTGCCAGCAGCGCCAGGACAGGGCTTTACACAGATACGCAGTATTTT. Its translation is CASSARTGLYTDTQYF.

The V and J genes are TRBV20-1 and TRBJ2-7; no clear D. This CDR3 comprises 10 residues. The V end lost 5 bases, the J end lost 2 bases, and 4 bases lay between the germline ends. The germline V gene encodes CDR1 DFQATT and CDR2 SNEGSKA (reference sequence). DNA of the CDR3: TGCAGTGCTCGAACCTACGAGCAGTACTTC. Translating it yields CSARTYEQYF.